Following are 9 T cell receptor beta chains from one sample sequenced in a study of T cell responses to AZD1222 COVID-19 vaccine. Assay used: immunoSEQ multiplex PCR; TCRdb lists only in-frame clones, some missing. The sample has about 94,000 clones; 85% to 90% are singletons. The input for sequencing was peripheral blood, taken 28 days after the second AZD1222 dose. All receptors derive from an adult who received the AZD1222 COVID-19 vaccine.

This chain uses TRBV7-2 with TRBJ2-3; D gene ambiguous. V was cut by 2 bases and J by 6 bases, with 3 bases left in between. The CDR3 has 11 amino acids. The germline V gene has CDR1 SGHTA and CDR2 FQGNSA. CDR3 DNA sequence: TGTGCCAGCAGCTTATCCGATACGCAGTATTTT. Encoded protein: CASSLSDTQYF.

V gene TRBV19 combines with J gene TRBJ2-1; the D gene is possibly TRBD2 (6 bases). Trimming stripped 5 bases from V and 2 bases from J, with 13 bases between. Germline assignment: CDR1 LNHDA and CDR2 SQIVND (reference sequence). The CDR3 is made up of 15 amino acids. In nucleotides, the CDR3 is TGTGCCAGTAGTCTGGCGGGAAGGACCTACAATGAGCAGTTCTTC. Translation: CASSLAGRTYNEQFF. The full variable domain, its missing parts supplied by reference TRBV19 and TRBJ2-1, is DGGITQSPKYLFRKEGQNVTLSCEQNLNHDAMYWYRQDPGQGLRLIYYSQIVNDFQKGDIAEGYSVSREKKESFPLTVTSAQKNPTAFYLCASSLAGRTYNEQFFGPGTRLTVL.

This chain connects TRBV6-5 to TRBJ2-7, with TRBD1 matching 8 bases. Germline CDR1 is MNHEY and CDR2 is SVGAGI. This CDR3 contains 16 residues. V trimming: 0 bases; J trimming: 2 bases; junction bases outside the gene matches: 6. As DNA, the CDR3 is TGTGCCAGCAGTTACTCTGGGACAGGCCTAACCTACGAGCAGTACTTC. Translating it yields CASSYSGTGLTYEQYF.

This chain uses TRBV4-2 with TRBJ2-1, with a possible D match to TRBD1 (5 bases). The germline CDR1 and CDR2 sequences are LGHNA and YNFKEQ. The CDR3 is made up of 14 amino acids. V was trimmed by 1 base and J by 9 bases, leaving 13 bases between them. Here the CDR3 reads CASSQVDSRAEQFF. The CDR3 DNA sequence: TGTGCCAGCAGCCAAGTCGACAGTAGGGCTGAGCAGTTCTTC.

CDR3 in amino acids: CASSFIRGNTEAFF. CDR3 DNA: TGTGCCAGCAGCTTTATCCGGGGGAACACTGAAGCTTTCTTT. The V call is TRBV7-3, the J call TRBJ1-1, with unresolved D. This CDR3 has 14 residues. V lost 3 bases, J lost 1 base, and 9 bases lay in between. From germline, CDR1 is SGHTA and CDR2 FQGTGA.

DNA for the CDR3: TGTGCCACCTCGGATTTCTCTACCTACTCTGGAAACACCATATATTTT. This gives the protein CATSDFSTYSGNTIYF. The chain has TRBV15 and TRBJ1-3; D not resolved. Germline CDR1 is LNHNV and CDR2 is YYDKDF (reference sequence). The CDR3 consists of 16 residues. Trimming stripped 8 bases from V and 0 bases from J, with 17 bases between.

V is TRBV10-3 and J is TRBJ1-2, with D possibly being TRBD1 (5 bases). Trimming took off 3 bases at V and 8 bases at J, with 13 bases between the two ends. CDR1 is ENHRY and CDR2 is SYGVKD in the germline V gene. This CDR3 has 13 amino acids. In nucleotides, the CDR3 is TGTGCCATCAGTGAAGGGAAGGGGTACGGCTACACCTTC. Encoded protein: CAISEGKGYGYTF.

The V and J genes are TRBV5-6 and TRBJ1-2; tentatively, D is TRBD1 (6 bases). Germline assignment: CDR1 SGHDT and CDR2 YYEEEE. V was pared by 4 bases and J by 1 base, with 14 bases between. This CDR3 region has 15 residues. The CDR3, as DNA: TGTGCCAGCAGCCTGAGGGGGGGCCTTAACTATGGCTACACCTTC. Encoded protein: CASSLRGGLNYGYTF.

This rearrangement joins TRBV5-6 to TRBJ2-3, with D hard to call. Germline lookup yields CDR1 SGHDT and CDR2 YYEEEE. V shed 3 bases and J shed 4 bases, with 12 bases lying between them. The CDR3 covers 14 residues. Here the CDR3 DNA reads TGTGCCAGCAGCTATCCTACATGGTCAGATACGCAGTATTTT. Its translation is CASSYPTWSDTQYF.